The 18 T cell receptor beta chains below come from one sample, sequenced in a study of Ad26.COV2.S vaccination and SARS-CoV-2 variants. The data were produced by immunoSEQ multiplex PCR, yet TCRdb's version contains in-frame clones alone and is incomplete. The sample shows a few hundred thousand clones, about 93% of them seen only once. As to treatment: roughly 20 received Ad26.COV2.S at low or high dose, single or two shots; several received placebo; per-sample allocation not given. Collection of samples fell on day 63 after the first vaccine or placebo injection. This material consisted of peripheral blood, taken in a trial of Ad26.COV2.S vaccine versus placebo. The receptors derive from a person aged 18-65 years who received the Ad26.COV2.S COVID-19 vaccine or a placebo.

This sequence joins TRBV19 and TRBJ2-2, with a possible D match to TRBD1 (5 bases). This CDR3 comprises 12 residues. Germline CDR1 LNHDA, CDR2 SQIVND (reference sequence). V was cut by 7 bases and J by 6 bases, with 9 bases left in between. The CDR3 sequence: CASNQGSGELFF. CDR3 coding DNA: TGTGCCAGTAACCAGGGATCCGGGGAGCTGTTTTTT.

The rearrangement uses TRBV29-1 and TRBJ2-7, with unresolved D. CDR1 SQVTM and CDR2 ANQGSEA come from the germline V gene. This CDR3 has 11 residues. The V and J ends lost 7 bases and 8 bases respectively, with 15 bases between them. Written as DNA, the CDR3 is TGCAGCGCAACGGAAAGCCTCAAGCAGTACTTC. It translates to CSATESLKQYF.

The genes are TRBV4-1 and TRBJ2-1; TRBD1 is a possible D gene (5 bases). The CDR3 runs to 16 residues. Germline values: CDR1 MGHRA, CDR2 YSYEKL. V lost 0 bases, J lost 5 bases, and 14 bases lay in between. The chain's CDR3 is CASSQDQTARDNEQFF. The CDR3 bases are TGCGCCAGCAGCCAAGATCAAACCGCCAGGGACAATGAGCAGTTCTTC.

This chain joins TRBV28 and TRBJ2-7; TRBD2 is a possible D gene (5 bases). Looked up from germline, CDR1 is MDHEN and CDR2 is SYDVKM. Trimming pared 8 bases from V and 0 bases from J, leaving 17 bases between. The CDR3 extends over 15 amino acids. This chain's CDR3 is CASEAGSLVSYEQYF. The CDR3 DNA reads as TGTGCCAGCGAGGCGGGCAGCCTCGTCTCCTACGAGCAGTACTTC.

The V call is TRBV7-8, the J call TRBJ1-2; 10 bases line up with TRBD1. Trimming took 5 bases from V and 2 from J; bases not matched to a gene: 5. Germline-derived CDR1 and CDR2 are SGHVS and FQNEAQ. This CDR3 region has 15 residues. The CDR3 is CASSARDRGNYGYTF. The DNA for the CDR3 is TGTGCCAGCAGCGCCCGGGACAGGGGAAACTATGGCTACACCTTC.

This chain links TRBV19 with TRBJ2-1, with 9 bases aligning to TRBD1. J gave up 9 bases and V 4 bases, and 7 bases lay outside the gene matches. Germline assignment: CDR1 LNHDA and CDR2 SQIVND (reference sequence). This CDR3 comprises 14 residues. The CDR3 region has the DNA TGTGCCAGTAGTAAACAGGGGGCGCATAGTGAGCAGTTCTTC. The encoded protein is CASSKQGAHSEQFF.

This clone was seen just once. CDR3 DNA: TGTGCCAGCAGTTATTGGGGCGAAGCTTACGAGCAGTACTTC. The encoded protein is CASSYWGEAYEQYF. V usage is TRBV27 and J usage is TRBJ2-7, with D perhaps matching TRBD1 (5 bases). The germline V and J ends were trimmed by 4 bases and 4 bases, with 14 bases remaining between them. The CDR3 spans 14 residues. Germline loops: CDR1 MNHEY, CDR2 SMNVEV (reference sequence).

The V and J genes are TRBV19 and TRBJ2-4, with TRBD2 matching over 7 bases. This CDR3 spans 16 amino acids. Trimming at V came to 3 bases and at J to 2 bases, leaving 7 bases not matched to a gene. Per germline, CDR1 LNHDA and CDR2 SQIVND (reference sequence). The CDR3 bases are TGTGCCAGTAGTATCCGGGGGAGGGCGTCCAAAAACATTCAGTACTTC. As protein: CASSIRGRASKNIQYF.

This sequence joins TRBV29-1 and TRBJ2-7, with 9 bases that match TRBD1. The CDR3 has 13 residues. The germline V gene encodes CDR1 SQVTM and CDR2 ANQGSEA. Germline trimming cut 4 bases from V and 4 bases from J; bases unmatched to any gene: 5. The CDR3 DNA reads as TGCAGCGTTGTCGGGACAGGGTTTTACGAGCAGTACTTC. This translates into CSVVGTGFYEQYF.

V gene TRBV30 combines with J gene TRBJ2-1, with D unresolved. CDR3 length: 14 residues. Germline V CDR1 and CDR2: GTSNPN, SVGIG (reference sequence). Trimming removed 5 bases from V and 4 bases from J, with 15 bases in between. Written as DNA, the CDR3 is TGTGCCTGGCGGGCCCCGCAGCCGTACAATGAGCAGTTCTTC. The encoded protein is CAWRAPQPYNEQFF.

The chain uses TRBV30 and TRBJ1-5; D gene uncertain. Germline values: CDR1 GTSNPN, CDR2 SVGIG (reference sequence). CDR3 length: 13 amino acids. Trimming pared 3 bases from V and 7 bases from J, leaving 13 bases between. CDR3 nucleotides: TGTGCCTGGAGCCACCGGGTGGACCAGCCCCAGCATTTT. Protein product: CAWSHRVDQPQHF.

This sequence joins TRBV9 and TRBJ2-2; D perhaps matches TRBD1 (6 bases). CDR3 size: 12 residues. Germline loops: CDR1 SGDLS, CDR2 YYNGEE. Trimming removed 6 bases at V and 3 bases at J, with 6 bases between. The CDR3 sequence: CASNRDTGELFF. The CDR3 DNA sequence: TGTGCCAGCAACAGGGACACCGGGGAGCTGTTTTTT. Combining the CDR3 with reference TRBV9 and TRBJ2-2 gives the whole variable domain DSGVTQTPKHLITATGQRVTLRCSPRSGDLSVYWYQQSLDQGLQFLIQYYNGEERAKGNILERFSAQQFPDLHSELNLSSLELGDSALYFCASNRDTGELFFGEGSRLTVL.

This sequence joins TRBV9 and TRBJ2-3; no clear D gene. Germline-derived CDR1 and CDR2 are SGDLS and YYNGEE. This CDR3 has 15 residues. V lost 1 base and J 4 bases, leaving 13 bases between the germline ends. This chain's CDR3 is CASSVRASLPDTQYF. The CDR3 region has the DNA TGTGCCAGCAGCGTACGGGCTAGTTTGCCAGATACGCAGTATTTT.

The chain uses TRBV3-1 (or the pseudogene TRBV3-2) and TRBJ1-5, with TRBD1 as a possible D gene (5 bases). V was cut by 3 bases and J by 7 bases, with 10 bases left in between. The CDR3 runs to 13 residues. The germline V gene has CDR1 LGHDT and CDR2 YNNKEL (reference sequence). Here the CDR3 reads CASSHRVPQPQHF. DNA for the CDR3: TGTGCCAGCAGCCACAGGGTACCGCAGCCCCAGCATTTT.

The gene calls are TRBV20-1 and TRBJ1-3; D possibly corresponds to TRBD1 (6 bases). Germline V gene data show CDR1 as DFQATT and CDR2 as SNEGSKA (reference sequence). Trimming cost V 3 bases and J 4 bases, with 10 bases left between them. The CDR3 is 13 amino acids. DNA for the CDR3: TGCAGTGCTAGTACGGGACACGGAAACACCATATATTTT. This encodes CSASTGHGNTIYF.

The CDR3 DNA reads as TGTGCCAGCAGCTTAAAGGCAGGGGGAGGGACCCAGTACTTC. Its translation: CASSLKAGGGTQYF. The rearrangement joins TRBV7-8 to TRBJ2-5; tentative D call: TRBD1 (7 bases). From germline, CDR1 is SGHVS and CDR2 FQNEAQ. CDR3 length: 14 amino acids. V gave up 2 bases and J gave up 7 bases, with 14 bases separating them.

The sample holds one count of this clone. V is TRBV5-6 and J is TRBJ1-4; the match to TRBD1 covers 8 bases. From germline, CDR1 is SGHDT and CDR2 YYEEEE. The CDR3 extends over 17 amino acids. After removal of 3 bases from V and 3 bases from J, the junction contained 10 bases not matched to a gene. CDR3 loop: CASSSPDRGKANEKLFF. CDR3 nucleotides: TGTGCCAGCAGCTCGCCTGACAGGGGCAAGGCTAATGAAAAACTGTTTTTT.

The CDR3, as DNA: TGTGCCAGCAGTTATCCAGGGTCGGGTTATGAGCAGTTCTTC. Translation gives CASSYPGSGYEQFF. This rearrangement joins TRBV6-2 or TRBV6-3 to TRBJ2-1; weak D call: TRBD1 (5 bases). Trimming removed 3 bases at V and 8 bases at J, with 14 bases between. Germline CDR1 reads MNHEY; CDR2 reads SVGEGT. The CDR3 sequence is 14 residues long.